This passage covers 18 T cell receptor beta chains from one sample sequenced in a study of T cells in Graves' hyperthyroidism and ophthalmopathy. Amplification of TCR beta CDR3 regions used RNA as the template. The TCR CDR3 was amplified in a first-round RT-PCR using the HTBI primer set. TCRdb fed the multiplex PCR reads into MiXCR, producing one record per CDR3 protein. The sample comprises roughly 100,000 distinct CDR3 sequences, about 51% of which are singletons, and about 25% rests with the top ten. The source material was blood. The receptors shown here come from a woman aged 40 to 50 with Graves' hyperthyroidism.

The table lists this clonotype with a count of one. The conserved final phenylalanine or tryptophan is absent from the CDR3, which likely points to a read error. No DNA is shown, since the ends of the CDR3 on it are uncertain; the CDR3 is the one TCRdb lists. CDR3 loop: CSARDLKAT. The chain has TRBV20-1 and TRBJ2-5. Counting both end residues, the CDR3 totals 9 amino acids. From germline, CDR1 is DFQATT and CDR2 SNEGSKA (reference sequence).

As for this clonotype: A read error may be the cause here, since a much bigger clone is one base away. CDR3 region: CSATLNTRELFF. DNA for the CDR3: TGCAGTGCTACTCTGAACACCAGGGAGCTGTTTTTT. The V gene is TRBV20-1, the J gene TRBJ2-2; D remains unclear. Germline V gives CDR1 DFQATT, CDR2 SNEGSKA (reference sequence). This CDR3 region has 12 residues.

This chain connects TRBV9 to TRBJ2-5, with 9 positions matching TRBD1. The V and J ends lost 3 bases and 1 base, in that order; junction bases with no gene match: 10. The CDR3 length is 17 residues. CDR1 SGDLS and CDR2 YYNGEE come from the germline V gene. The CDR3 coding sequence is TGTGCCAGCAGCGGTAGAGGGGGGACAGGGAGCCAAGAGACCCAGTACTTC. Translated: CASSGRGGTGSQETQYF.

CDR3 amino acids: CSASKGGGELFF. The CDR3 DNA reads TGCAGTGCTAGTAAGGGGGGCGGGGAGCTGTTTTTT. The chain recombines TRBV20-1 with TRBJ2-2, with D perhaps given as TRBD1 or TRBD2 (6 bases each). The V end lost 3 bases, the J end lost 7 bases, and 9 bases lay between the germline ends. The CDR3 runs to 12 residues. Germline assignment: CDR1 DFQATT and CDR2 SNEGSKA (reference sequence).

In its sample, this clonotype was seen many times. The chain carries TRBV6-1 and TRBJ1-4, with TRBD1 as a possible D gene (5 bases). The CDR3 length is 13 residues. Germline V gene sequence: CDR1 MNHNS, CDR2 SASEGT. The germline V and J ends were trimmed by 1 base and 11 bases, with 11 bases remaining between them. The CDR3 DNA sequence: TGTGCCAGCAGTGAAGGAGGGGCGCATAAACTGTTTTTT. Encoded protein: CASSEGGAHKLFF.

This clonotype showed up just a few times. The junction shows a germline mismatch at one end, possibly a read error. J is TRBJ2-3 and V is TRBV12-3 or TRBV12-4; TRBD2 is a possible D gene (5 bases). This CDR3 has 13 residues. This chain's CDR3 is CASNLSTSYTQYF. The CDR3 nucleotides are TGTGCCAGCAATTTATCAACTAGTTATACGCAGTATTTT.

On this clonotype itself: One base away lies a much larger clone, so this may be a sequencing read error. The gene calls are TRBV5-4 and TRBJ2-7, with a weak D call TRBD1 (5 bases). Germline V CDR1 and CDR2: SGHNT, YYREEE (reference sequence). The CDR3 is made up of 12 amino acids. V lost 1 base, J lost 10 bases, and 12 bases lay in between. The CDR3 here is CASSLINRRQYF. CDR3 sequence (DNA): TGTGCCAGCAGCTTGATAAACAGGAGACAGTACTTC.

The chain employs TRBV10-3 and TRBJ1-1; 7 bases map to TRBD1. Germline CDR1 ENHRY, CDR2 SYGVKD. CDR3 size: 11 residues. The CDR3 reads CAVRQGTEAFF. The DNA for the CDR3 is TGTGCTGTGCGACAGGGAACTGAAGCTTTCTTT.

The chain employs TRBV20-1 and TRBJ1-1; possibly TRBD1 for D (5 bases). V lost 3 bases, J lost 3 bases, and 14 bases lay in between. The germline CDR1 and CDR2 sequences are DFQATT and SNEGSKA (reference sequence). The CDR3 contains 14 residues. CDR3 residues: CSARGLSWDTEAFF. In DNA, the CDR3 is TGCAGTGCTAGGGGACTTAGTTGGGACACTGAAGCTTTCTTT.

To note about this clonotype: Just one base apart from a much larger clone, this may be a read error. The rearrangement links TRBV7-2 to TRBJ2-2; 7 bases map to TRBD2. Germline V lookup: CDR1 SGHTA, CDR2 FQGNSA. This CDR3 spans 14 amino acids. The CDR3 sequence: CASRGTTNTRELFF. The CDR3 DNA reads as TGTGCCAGCCGCGGGACTACCAACACCAGGGAGCTGTTTTTT.

The chain combines TRBV9 with TRBJ2-5; no clear D. Germline V gene lookup returns CDR1 SGDLS and CDR2 YYNGEE. The CDR3 covers 11 residues. Trimming took 2 bases from V and 7 from J, leaving 6 bases between them. CDR3 in DNA: TGTGCCAGCAGCGTGGTGGGGACCCAGTACTTC. It yields the protein CASSVVGTQYF.

Note on this clonotype: At one end the junction does not follow the germline gene, possibly because of a read error. V and J are TRBV18 and TRBJ1-1; D call uncertain. This CDR3 has 12 residues. Germline-derived CDR1 and CDR2 are KGHSH and LQKENI. The CDR3 here is CASSPAEAKASF. The CDR3 region has the DNA TGTGCCAGCTCACCGGCCGAGGCGAAAGCTTCCTTT.

This clonotype was found a few times. The chain employs TRBV9 and TRBJ2-3, with a possible D match to TRBD2 (6 bases). Trimming removed 4 bases from V and 0 bases from J, with 21 bases in between. CDR1 is SGDLS and CDR2 is YYNGEE in the germline V gene. The CDR3 length is 18 residues. The CDR3, as DNA: TGTGCCAGCAGCCCTGAGCGGGCCACACCCTTAAGCACAGATACGCAGTATTTT. This encodes CASSPERATPLSTDTQYF.

This clonotype appeared once. V and J are TRBV9 and TRBJ1-1; 9 bases line up with TRBD1. This CDR3 comprises 16 residues. In germline, CDR1 is SGDLS, CDR2 YYNGEE. The junction had 9 bases not matched to a gene; V was cut back by 0 bases and J by 6 bases. CDR3 DNA: TGTGCCAGCAGCGTAGGGGCCGGGACAGGGCTCCCTGAAGCTTTCTTT. It encodes CASSVGAGTGLPEAFF.

V usage is TRBV5-1 and J usage is TRBJ2-5, with TRBD2 identical over 8 bases. Germline CDR1 is SGHRS and CDR2 is YFSETQ. The CDR3 runs 16 residues. V was pared by 4 bases and J by 5 bases, with 13 bases of the junction left unmatched. CDR3 bases: TGCGCCAGCAGCGTTCACGGGACTAGTTTTCGGGAGACCCAGTACTTC. Encoded protein: CASSVHGTSFRETQYF.

The chain uses TRBV4-2 and TRBJ1-2, with no clear D. Germline V lookup: CDR1 LGHNA, CDR2 YNFKEQ. The V end was cut by 1 base, the J end by 8 bases, with 14 bases between. The CDR3 length is 14 residues. CDR3: CASSQAPGSPGYTF. The CDR3 DNA is TGTGCCAGCAGCCAAGCCCCGGGGAGTCCCGGCTACACCTTC.

On this clonotype itself: As the CDR3 is not closed by the conserved phenylalanine or tryptophan, this likely results from a read error. The CDR3 DNA reads as TGCAGCGTTAAACGTGTGGTGAATGAGACCCAGTACTAC. It codes for CSVKRVVNETQYY. The chain couples TRBV29-1 to TRBJ2-5; D call uncertain. Germline loops: CDR1 SQVTM, CDR2 ANQGSEA. There are 13 residues in the CDR3. V was shortened by 5 bases and J by 5 bases, with 15 bases between the two germline ends.

The rearrangement links TRBV7-2 to TRBJ2-7, with TRBD2 matching over 8 bases. Germline V gene data show CDR1 as SGHTA and CDR2 as FQGNSA. J lost 3 bases, V lost 6 bases, and 7 bases had no gene match. The CDR3 contains 14 residues. CDR3 in DNA: TGTGCCAGCAGTTCAAGCGGGAGTCGCTACGAGCAGTACTTC. The encoded protein is CASSSSGSRYEQYF. Complete variable domain (other parts from reference TRBV7-2 and TRBJ2-7): GAGVSQSPSNKVTEKGKDVELRCDPISGHTALYWYRQSLGQGLEFLIYFQGNSAPDKSGLPSDRFSAERTGGSVSTLTIQRTQQEDSAVYLCASSSSGSRYEQYFGPGTRLTVT.